Presented here are 32 T cell receptor beta chains from one specimen sequenced in a study of blood T cell repertoires in COVID-19. The repertoire was sequenced with immunoSEQ multiplex PCR; TCRdb's copy has only in-frame clones and lacks some. The sample carries 150,000 or so clones, roughly 89% recorded once. The sequencing sample was made of peripheral blood. All receptors derive from a man between 45 and 60 years old with acute or convalescent COVID-19.

The gene calls are TRBV11-2 and TRBJ1-3; no reliable D call. Looked up from germline, CDR1 is SGHAT and CDR2 is FQNNGV. The CDR3 is made up of 15 amino acids. Trimming shortened V by 3 bases and J by 0 bases, and 9 bases separated the two germline ends. The CDR3 DNA reads as TGTGCCAGCAGCTTGGGTGGGAGCTCTGGAAACACCATATATTTT. This translates into CASSLGGSSGNTIYF.

The chain has TRBV5-8 and TRBJ2-7, with 8 bases matching TRBD1. Germline trimming cut 1 base from V and 5 bases from J; bases unmatched to any gene: 2. The CDR3 loop spans 13 amino acids. Germline CDR1 is SGHTS and CDR2 is YDEGEE. The DNA for the CDR3 is TGTGCCAGCAGCTTGCCGGACAGGGACGAGCAGTACTTC. Translated: CASSLPDRDEQYF.

The chain employs TRBV9 and TRBJ2-2; tentatively, D is TRBD2 (5 bases). The V gene lost 0 bases and the J gene lost 5 bases, with 11 bases spanning the gap. The CDR3 covers 15 residues. Germline CDR1 is SGDLS and CDR2 is YYNGEE. In DNA, the CDR3 is TGTGCCAGCAGCGTAGGGGCTAGCCCAACCGGGGAGCTGTTTTTT. Its protein is CASSVGASPTGELFF.

The V gene is TRBV6-2 or TRBV6-3, the J gene TRBJ2-7, with TRBD1 matching 8 bases. Germline CDR1 reads MNHEY; CDR2 reads SVGEGT. V shed 5 bases and J 6 bases; nucleotides not matched to a gene: 6. CDR3 length: 13 amino acids. The CDR3 region is CASSNEQGVEQYV. The CDR3 DNA reads as TGTGCCAGCAGTAATGAACAGGGGGTCGAGCAGTACGTC.

The V and J genes are TRBV6-6 and TRBJ1-5, with a weak D call TRBD1 (5 bases). The CDR3 is 12 residues long. The V gene's germline CDR1 is MNHNY and CDR2 SVGAGI (reference sequence). V was shortened by 6 bases and J by 8 bases, with 11 bases between the two germline ends. CDR3 coding DNA: TGTGCCAGCAGACCCCTCAGGGAGCCCCAGCATTTT. This encodes CASRPLREPQHF.

The CDR3: CASSKTGMNTEAFF. The CDR3, as DNA: TGTGCCAGCAGTAAAACAGGGATGAACACTGAAGCTTTCTTT. The chain links TRBV6-2 or TRBV6-3 to TRBJ1-1, with D maybe TRBD1 (6 bases). This CDR3 region has 14 residues. V shed 5 bases and J shed 0 bases, with 10 bases lying between them. Germline values: CDR1 MNHEY, CDR2 SVGEGT.

This chain joins TRBV28 and TRBJ2-1, with 11 nucleotides matching TRBD2. This CDR3 has 16 amino acids. V lost 6 bases, J lost 6 bases, and 10 bases stayed unmatched. Germline assignment: CDR1 MDHEN and CDR2 SYDVKM. The CDR3 loop is CASRPPPGTSGNEQFF. For the CDR3, the DNA is TGTGCCAGCAGGCCTCCCCCCGGGACTAGCGGCAATGAGCAGTTCTTC.

The chain employs TRBV27 and TRBJ1-2, with 8 bases fitting TRBD1. Germline-derived CDR1 and CDR2 are MNHEY and SMNVEV (reference sequence). V shed 5 bases and J 4 bases; nucleotides not matched to a gene: 12. This CDR3 comprises 16 residues. CDR3 coding DNA: TGTGCCAGCAGTCTCCGCTCGTTAACAGGGGGCTATGGCTACACCTTC. Translating it yields CASSLRSLTGGYGYTF.

This chain connects TRBV5-1 to TRBJ2-6; maybe TRBD1 (5 bases). Trimming removed 5 bases at V and 4 bases at J, with 16 bases between. This CDR3 is built from 16 residues. Germline CDR1 and CDR2: SGHRS and YFSETQ. The CDR3 DNA reads TGCGCCAGCAGTCGAGACAGAGCCAGCGGGGCCAACGTCCTGACTTTC. This gives the protein CASSRDRASGANVLTF.

This clone was recorded only once. The rearrangement uses TRBV6-1 and TRBJ1-5, with 8 bases identical to TRBD1. The CDR3 has 14 residues. Germline CDR1 MNHNS, CDR2 SASEGT. The V gene end was trimmed by 2 bases and the J gene end by 4 bases; junction bases not matched to a gene: 1. The DNA of the CDR3 is TGTGCCAGCAGTGAACGGACAGGGAATCAGCCCCAGCATTTT. It codes for CASSERTGNQPQHF.

J is TRBJ1-1 and V is TRBV19, with D uncertain. Germline values: CDR1 LNHDA, CDR2 SQIVND (reference sequence). This CDR3 is built from 14 residues. V shed 1 base and J shed 0 bases, with 6 bases lying between them. DNA of the CDR3: TGTGCCAGTAGTATAGTTGCAGTGAACACTGAAGCTTTCTTT. It specifies CASSIVAVNTEAFF.

The chain employs TRBV6-4 and TRBJ2-5; weak D call: TRBD1 (6 bases). This CDR3 contains 13 residues. Trimming removed 6 bases from V and 3 bases from J, with 11 bases in between. CDR1 MRHNA and CDR2 SNTAGT come from the germline V gene. The chain's CDR3 is CASRRDKKETQYF. CDR3 nucleotides: TGTGCCAGCAGACGGGACAAGAAAGAGACCCAGTACTTC.

J is TRBJ1-4 and V is TRBV28; TRBD1 matches 8 bases. Losses at the gene ends were 6 bases for V and 4 bases for J; bases not matched to a gene: 7. The CDR3 has 15 amino acids. Germline V CDR1 and CDR2: MDHEN, SYDVKM. In DNA, the CDR3 is TGTGCCAGCAGCCCCACTGGACAGGGTAATGAAAAACTGTTTTTT. Protein: CASSPTGQGNEKLFF.

V is TRBV7-2 and J is TRBJ1-1, with 7 bases identical to TRBD1. In germline, CDR1 is SGHTA, CDR2 FQGNSA. This CDR3 comprises 15 residues. Trimming took 3 bases from V and 4 from J; bases not matched to a gene: 8. CDR3 protein: CASSLSRGPTTEAFF. CDR3 sequence (DNA): TGTGCCAGCAGCTTGAGTAGGGGGCCTACCACTGAAGCTTTCTTT.

The chain joins TRBV15 to TRBJ2-1, with 11 bases matching TRBD2. After removal of 3 bases from V and 6 bases from J, the junction contained 7 bases not matched to a gene. The CDR3 has 16 residues. The V gene's germline CDR1 is LNHNV and CDR2 YYDKDF (reference sequence). The CDR3 DNA reads as TGTGCCACCAGCAGCTCACTAGCGGGAGACCCCAATGAGCAGTTCTTC. Its translation is CATSSSLAGDPNEQFF.

V and J are TRBV19 and TRBJ1-5, with D perhaps matching TRBD1 (5 bases). V gave up 4 bases and J gave up 0 bases, with 10 bases separating them. Germline-derived CDR1 and CDR2 are LNHDA and SQIVND (reference sequence). The CDR3 is made up of 15 amino acids. The CDR3 sequence: CASSNGGGSNQPQHF. The CDR3, as DNA: TGTGCCAGTAGTAATGGCGGGGGTAGCAATCAGCCCCAGCATTTT.

The V gene is TRBV4-2, the J gene TRBJ1-2; 7 bases are shared with TRBD1. With 3 bases clipped from V and 4 bases from J, the junction kept 8 bases outside the gene matches. The CDR3 loop spans 15 amino acids. Looked up from germline, CDR1 is LGHNA and CDR2 is YNFKEQ. In DNA form, the CDR3 reads TGTGCCAGCAGCCAGGACCCGGGACAGACCTATGGCTACACCTTC. Its protein product is CASSQDPGQTYGYTF.

The chain carries TRBV2 and TRBJ1-4; 8 bases match TRBD1. After removal of 10 bases from V and 2 bases from J, the junction contained 9 bases not matched to a gene. The CDR3 is 15 residues long. Germline V gene data show CDR1 as SNHLY and CDR2 as FYNNEI. In DNA form, the CDR3 reads TGTGCCACCGAAGGGACAGGTGCGACTAATGAAAAACTGTTTTTT. Protein: CATEGTGATNEKLFF.

CDR3 protein: CASSEKEGNTIYF. For the CDR3, the DNA is TGTGCCAGCAGTGAAAAGGAGGGAAACACCATATATTTT. The chain has TRBV6-1 and TRBJ1-3; D is undetermined. V was trimmed by 2 bases and J by 4 bases, leaving 6 bases between them. The CDR3 contains 13 residues. Germline values: CDR1 MNHNS, CDR2 SASEGT.

The chain employs TRBV7-9 and TRBJ2-6, with 8 bases matching TRBD1. Germline V CDR1 and CDR2: SEHNR, FQNEAQ (reference sequence). The CDR3 consists of 16 residues. V shed 5 bases, J shed 3 bases, and the junction held 6 bases outside the gene matches. CDR3 nucleotides: TGTGCCAGCAGCCCTCAGGGGGCAAGTGGGGCCAACGTCCTGACTTTC. It specifies CASSPQGASGANVLTF.

The chain uses TRBV5-1 and TRBJ2-3; tentative D call: TRBD1 (6 bases). V lost 3 bases and J 6 bases, leaving 8 bases between the germline ends. The CDR3 is 12 residues long. Germline lookup yields CDR1 SGHRS and CDR2 YFSETQ. The CDR3 DNA is TGCGCCAGCAGCTCCGACAGGGATACGCAGTATTTT. Translated, it gives CASSSDRDTQYF.

The V and J genes are TRBV24-1 and TRBJ1-5; 8 nucleotides line up with TRBD1. The CDR3 is 16 amino acids. Germline CDR1 KGHDR, CDR2 SFDVKD. V lost 4 bases and J lost 1; bases outside the gene matches: 5. This chain's CDR3 is CATSDGNRGSNQPQHF. The DNA of the CDR3 is TGTGCCACCAGTGACGGTAACAGGGGGAGCAATCAGCCCCAGCATTTT.

With respect to this clone: Other DNA sequences from this sample encode an identical CDR3 as well. The chain combines TRBV11-2 with TRBJ2-7; TRBD2 matches 8 bases. Germline lookup yields CDR1 SGHAT and CDR2 FQNNGV. The ends lost 3 bases at V and 1 base at J; junction bases unmatched: 2. The CDR3 totals 14 residues. CDR3 coding DNA: TGTGCCAGCAGCTTGACTAGCGCGTCCTACGAGCAGTACGTC. Residues: CASSLTSASYEQYV.

This clone is a singleton in its sample. J is TRBJ2-2 and V is TRBV3-1 (or the pseudogene TRBV3-2); 10 bases align to TRBD2. Trimming at V came to 4 bases and at J to 5 bases, leaving 7 bases not matched to a gene. This CDR3 is 16 amino acids long. CDR1 is LGHDT and CDR2 is YNNKEL in the germline V gene (reference sequence). CDR3 coding DNA: TGTGCCAGCAGCCGATCTAGCGGGGGTTATACCGGGGAGCTGTTTTTT. Translated: CASSRSSGGYTGELFF.

This chain uses TRBV3-1 (or the pseudogene TRBV3-2) with TRBJ1-4, with a tentative D call TRBD1 (5 bases). V lost 4 bases and J lost 2, with 14 bases in between. CDR1 and CDR2 (germline): LGHDT, YNNKEL (reference sequence). This CDR3 region has 16 residues. This CDR3 reads CASSPSDWGTNEKLFF. The CDR3 DNA sequence: TGTGCCAGCAGCCCATCAGACTGGGGCACTAATGAAAAACTGTTTTTT.

V is TRBV6-1 and J is TRBJ2-2; 8 positions agree with TRBD1. J was trimmed by 8 bases and V by 1 base; bases with no gene match: 6. The CDR3 extends over 15 amino acids. Germline lookup yields CDR1 MNHNS and CDR2 SASEGT. CDR3 nucleotides: TGTGCCAGCAGTGAAGGTGGCAGGGGGCCTGGGGAGCTGTTTTTT. The encoded protein is CASSEGGRGPGELFF.

V usage is TRBV7-3 and J usage is TRBJ2-1; TRBD1 agrees at 7 bases. The CDR3 sequence is 13 residues long. Germline V gives CDR1 SGHTA, CDR2 FQGTGA. V shed 5 bases and J 7 bases; nucleotides not matched to a gene: 5. The CDR3 DNA reads as TGTGCCAGCAGCCCCGCGACAGGGAATGAGCAGTTCTTC. It specifies CASSPATGNEQFF.

The gene calls are TRBV7-9 and TRBJ1-2; D call uncertain. Trimming removed 0 bases from V and 8 bases from J, with 10 bases in between. Germline assignment: CDR1 SEHNR and CDR2 FQNEAQ (reference sequence). The CDR3 extends over 13 amino acids. The DNA for the CDR3 is TGTGCCAGCAGCTTAGCGGCAGGATGGGGCTACACCTTC. Its protein product is CASSLAAGWGYTF.

The chain joins TRBV6-1 to TRBJ2-1; D might be TRBD2 (5 bases). This CDR3 comprises 15 residues. Germline-derived CDR1 and CDR2 are MNHNS and SASEGT. V lost 3 bases to trimming and J lost 5 bases, with 14 bases between them. As DNA, the CDR3 is TGTGCCAGCAGTGATTTGGCGGGCCCTAACAATGAGCAGTTCTTC. Translating it yields CASSDLAGPNNEQFF.

This chain uses TRBV10-3 with TRBJ2-5; 10 bases are shared with TRBD2. From germline, CDR1 is ENHRY and CDR2 SYGVKD. Trimming at V came to 5 bases and at J to 2 bases, leaving 5 bases not matched to a gene. The CDR3 totals 15 residues. CDR3 protein: CAISRERGGQETQYF. CDR3 sequence (DNA): TGTGCCATCAGTCGAGAGCGGGGGGGGCAAGAGACCCAGTACTTC.

The chain is built from TRBV11-2 and TRBJ2-5, with 12 positions matching TRBD1. Germline-derived CDR1 and CDR2 are SGHAT and FQNNGV. With 4 bases clipped from V and 5 bases from J, the junction kept 8 bases outside the gene matches. The CDR3 is 16 residues long. The CDR3 loop reads CASSSRGQGASETQYF. The CDR3 coding sequence is TGTGCCAGCAGCTCACGGGGACAGGGGGCCTCGGAGACCCAGTACTTC.

V usage is TRBV9 and J usage is TRBJ1-4; 9 bases are a match to TRBD1. The V gene end was trimmed by 3 bases and the J gene end by 6 bases; junction bases not matched to a gene: 9. Germline CDR1 is SGDLS and CDR2 is YYNGEE. This CDR3 region has 16 residues. The chain's CDR3 is CASSEGQGFSDEKLFF. CDR3 nucleotides: TGTGCCAGCAGCGAGGGACAGGGTTTCTCGGATGAAAAACTGTTTTTT.